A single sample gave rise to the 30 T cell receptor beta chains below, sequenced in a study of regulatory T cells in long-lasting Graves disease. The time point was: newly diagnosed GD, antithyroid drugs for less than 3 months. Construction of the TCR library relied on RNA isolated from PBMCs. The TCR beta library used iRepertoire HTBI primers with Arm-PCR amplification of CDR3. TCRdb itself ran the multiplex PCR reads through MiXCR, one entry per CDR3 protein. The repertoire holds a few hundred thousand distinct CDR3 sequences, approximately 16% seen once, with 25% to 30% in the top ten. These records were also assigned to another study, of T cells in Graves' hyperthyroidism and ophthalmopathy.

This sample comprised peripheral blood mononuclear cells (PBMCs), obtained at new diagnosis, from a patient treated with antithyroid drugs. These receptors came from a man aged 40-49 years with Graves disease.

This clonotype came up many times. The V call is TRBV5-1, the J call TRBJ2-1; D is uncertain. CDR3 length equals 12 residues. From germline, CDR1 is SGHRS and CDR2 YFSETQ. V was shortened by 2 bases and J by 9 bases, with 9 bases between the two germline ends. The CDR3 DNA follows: TGCGCCAGCAGCTTAGGTGGATTTGAGCAGTTCTTC. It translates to CASSLGGFEQFF.

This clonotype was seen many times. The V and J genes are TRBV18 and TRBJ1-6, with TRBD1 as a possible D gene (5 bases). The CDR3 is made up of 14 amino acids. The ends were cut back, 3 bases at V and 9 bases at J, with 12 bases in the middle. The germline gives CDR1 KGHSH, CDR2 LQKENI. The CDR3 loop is CASSPGREASPLHF. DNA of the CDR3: TGTGCCAGCTCACCTGGCAGGGAGGCTTCACCCCTCCACTTT.

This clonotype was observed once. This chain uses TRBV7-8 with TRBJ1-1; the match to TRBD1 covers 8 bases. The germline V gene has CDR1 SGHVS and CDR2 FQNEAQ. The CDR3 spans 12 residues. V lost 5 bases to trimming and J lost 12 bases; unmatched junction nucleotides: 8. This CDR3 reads CASSPPTGGTFF. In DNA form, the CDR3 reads TGTGCCAGCAGCCCCCCTACAGGGGGAACTTTCTTT.

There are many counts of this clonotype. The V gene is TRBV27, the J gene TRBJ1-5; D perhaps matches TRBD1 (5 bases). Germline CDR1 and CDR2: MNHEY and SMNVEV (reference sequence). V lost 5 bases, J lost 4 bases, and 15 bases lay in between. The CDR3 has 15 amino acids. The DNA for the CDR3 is TGTGCCAGCAGTGCCGGCAGGGTAGGGAATCAGCCCCAGCATTTT. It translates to CASSAGRVGNQPQHF.

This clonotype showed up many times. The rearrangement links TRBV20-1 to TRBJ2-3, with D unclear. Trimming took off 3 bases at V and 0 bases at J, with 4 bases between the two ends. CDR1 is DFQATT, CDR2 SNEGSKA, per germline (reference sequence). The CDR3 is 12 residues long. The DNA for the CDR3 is TGCAGTGCTAGTGCGAGCACAGATACGCAGTATTTT. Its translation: CSASASTDTQYF.

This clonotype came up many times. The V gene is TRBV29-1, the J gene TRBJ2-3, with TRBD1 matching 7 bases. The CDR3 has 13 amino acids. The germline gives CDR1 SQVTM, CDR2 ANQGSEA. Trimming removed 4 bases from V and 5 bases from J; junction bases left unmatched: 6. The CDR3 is CSVGTGQLDTQYF. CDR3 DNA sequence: TGCAGCGTTGGGACAGGCCAATTAGATACGCAGTATTTT.

The CDR3 protein is CASSVLGGQETQYF. The CDR3 DNA sequence: TGTGCCAGCAGCGTCCTTGGGGGTCAAGAGACCCAGTACTTC. The V gene is TRBV9, the J gene TRBJ2-5; TRBD1 or TRBD2 may be the D gene (5 bases each). The CDR3 is 14 residues long. The germline gives CDR1 SGDLS, CDR2 YYNGEE. V was cut by 2 bases and J by 2 bases, with 10 bases left in between.

The CDR3 nucleotides read TGTGCCAGCAGCGTAGCTTTGGCCAACACCGGGGAGCTGTTTTTT. It yields the protein CASSVALANTGELFF. This sequence joins TRBV9 and TRBJ2-2; D unresolved. Germline values: CDR1 SGDLS, CDR2 YYNGEE. This CDR3 spans 15 amino acids. V was pared by 0 bases and J by 2 bases, with 8 bases between.

The CDR3 loop reads CASSQTAPGTEAFF. Written as DNA, the CDR3 is TGTGCCAGCAGCCAGACAGCGCCGGGCACTGAAGCTTTCTTT. The gene calls are TRBV11-2 and TRBJ1-1, with D perhaps matching TRBD1 (5 bases). The CDR3 consists of 14 residues. In germline, CDR1 is SGHAT, CDR2 FQNNGV. The V end lost 5 bases, the J end lost 4 bases, and 14 bases lay between the germline ends.

CDR3 nucleotides: TGCGCCAGCAGCGAGCCAGGATTTCCCTCCGAGCAGTACTTC. Translated, it gives CASSEPGFPSEQYF. The chain recombines TRBV4-1 with TRBJ2-7; D not certain. Trimming shortened V by 5 bases and J by 6 bases, and 17 bases separated the two germline ends. The CDR3 spans 14 residues. The germline V gene encodes CDR1 MGHRA and CDR2 YSYEKL.

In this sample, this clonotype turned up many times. The CDR3 loop is CAWTWGHTGELFF. The DNA for the CDR3 is TGTGCCTGGACTTGGGGGCACACCGGGGAGCTGTTTTTT. J is TRBJ2-2 and V is TRBV30; D perhaps matches TRBD1 (6 bases). The CDR3 contains 13 residues. Germline V CDR1 and CDR2: GTSNPN, SVGIG (reference sequence). V was cut by 4 bases and J by 3 bases, with 9 bases left in between.

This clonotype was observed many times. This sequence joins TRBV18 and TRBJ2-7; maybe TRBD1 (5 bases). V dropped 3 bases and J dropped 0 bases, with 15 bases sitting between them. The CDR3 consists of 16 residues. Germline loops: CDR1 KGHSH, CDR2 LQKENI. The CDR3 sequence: CASSPNVQGSSYEQYF. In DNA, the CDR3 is TGTGCCAGCTCACCTAATGTCCAGGGCAGCTCCTACGAGCAGTACTTC.

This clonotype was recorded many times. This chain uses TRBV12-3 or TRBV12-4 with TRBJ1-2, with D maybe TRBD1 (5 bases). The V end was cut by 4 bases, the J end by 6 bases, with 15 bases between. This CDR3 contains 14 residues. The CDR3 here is CASSSAGYLNGYTF. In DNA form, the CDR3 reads TGTGCCAGCAGTTCTGCAGGGTACCTTAATGGCTACACCTTC.

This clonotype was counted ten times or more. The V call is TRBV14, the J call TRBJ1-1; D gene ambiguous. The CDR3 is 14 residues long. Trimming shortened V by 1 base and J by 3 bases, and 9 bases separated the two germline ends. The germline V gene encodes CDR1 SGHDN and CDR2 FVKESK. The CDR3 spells CASSQGLMYTEAFF. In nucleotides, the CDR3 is TGTGCCAGCAGCCAAGGTTTGATGTACACTGAAGCTTTCTTT.

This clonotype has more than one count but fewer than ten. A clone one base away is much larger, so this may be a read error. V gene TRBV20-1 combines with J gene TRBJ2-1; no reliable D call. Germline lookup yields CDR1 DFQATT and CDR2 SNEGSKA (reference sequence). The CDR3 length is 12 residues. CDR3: CSATYLTYEQFF. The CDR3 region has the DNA TGCAGCGCTACCTACCTCACCTACGAGCAGTTCTTC.

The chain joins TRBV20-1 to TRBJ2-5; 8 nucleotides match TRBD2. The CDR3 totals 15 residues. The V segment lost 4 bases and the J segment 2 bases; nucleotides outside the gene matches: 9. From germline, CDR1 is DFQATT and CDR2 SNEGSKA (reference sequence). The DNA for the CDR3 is TGCAGTGCTACCATGGCAAAGCGGGGGCAAGAGACCCAGTACTTC. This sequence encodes CSATMAKRGQETQYF.

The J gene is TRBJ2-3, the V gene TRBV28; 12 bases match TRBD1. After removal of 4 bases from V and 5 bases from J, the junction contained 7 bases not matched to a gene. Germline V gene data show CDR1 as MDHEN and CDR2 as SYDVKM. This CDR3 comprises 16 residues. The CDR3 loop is CASSSPGQGALDTQYF. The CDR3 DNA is TGTGCCAGCAGTTCCCCGGGACAGGGGGCCTTAGATACGCAGTATTTT.

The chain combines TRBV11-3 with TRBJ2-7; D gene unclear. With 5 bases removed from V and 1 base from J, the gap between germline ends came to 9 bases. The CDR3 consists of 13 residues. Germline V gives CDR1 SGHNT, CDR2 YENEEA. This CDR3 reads CASSPFASYEQYF. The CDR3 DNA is TGTGCCAGCAGCCCCTTCGCTTCCTACGAGCAGTACTTC. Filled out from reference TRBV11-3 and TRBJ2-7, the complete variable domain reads EAGVVQSPRYKIIEKKQPVAFWCNPISGHNTLYWYLQNLGQGPELLIRYENEEAVDDSQLPKDRFSAERLKGVDSTLKIQPAELGDSAVYLCASSPFASYEQYFGPGTRLTVT.

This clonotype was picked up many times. In nucleotides, the CDR3 is TGTGCCAGCAGTTCAATCTTCGACAGGGGGGGGGCCGGGGAGCTGTTTTTT. This sequence encodes CASSSIFDRGGAGELFF. V gene TRBV27 combines with J gene TRBJ2-2, with 9 bases fitting TRBD1. CDR1 and CDR2 from the germline V gene are MNHEY and SMNVEV (reference sequence). V was clipped by 4 bases and J by 6 bases; unmatched bases: 12. CDR3 size: 17 residues.

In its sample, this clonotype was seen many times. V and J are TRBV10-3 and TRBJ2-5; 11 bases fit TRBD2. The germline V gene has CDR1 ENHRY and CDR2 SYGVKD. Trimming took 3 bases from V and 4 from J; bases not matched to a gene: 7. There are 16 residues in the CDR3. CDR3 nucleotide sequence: TGTGCCATCAGTGACCCCACTAGCGGGGGACTAGAGACCCAGTACTTC. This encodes CAISDPTSGGLETQYF.

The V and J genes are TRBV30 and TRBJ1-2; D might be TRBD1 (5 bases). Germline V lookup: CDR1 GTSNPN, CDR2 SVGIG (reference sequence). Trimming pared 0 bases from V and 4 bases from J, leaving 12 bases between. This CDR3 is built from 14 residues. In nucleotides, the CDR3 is TGTGCCTGGAGTGTAGATCCCAGGGTCTATGGCTACACCTTC. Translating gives CAWSVDPRVYGYTF.

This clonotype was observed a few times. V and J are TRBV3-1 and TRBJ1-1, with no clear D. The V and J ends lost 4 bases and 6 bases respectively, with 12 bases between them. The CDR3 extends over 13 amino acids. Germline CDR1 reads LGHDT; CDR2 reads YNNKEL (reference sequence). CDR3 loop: CASSPPGHPEAFF. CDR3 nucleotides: TGTGCCAGCAGCCCTCCGGGCCATCCTGAAGCTTTCTTT.

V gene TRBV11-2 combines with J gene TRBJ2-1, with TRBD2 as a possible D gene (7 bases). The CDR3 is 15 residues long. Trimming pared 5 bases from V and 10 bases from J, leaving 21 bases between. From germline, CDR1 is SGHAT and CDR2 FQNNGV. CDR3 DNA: TGTGCCAGCAGCCACAGGGTAGCGGGCCGTAGCGAGCAGTTCTTC. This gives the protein CASSHRVAGRSEQFF.

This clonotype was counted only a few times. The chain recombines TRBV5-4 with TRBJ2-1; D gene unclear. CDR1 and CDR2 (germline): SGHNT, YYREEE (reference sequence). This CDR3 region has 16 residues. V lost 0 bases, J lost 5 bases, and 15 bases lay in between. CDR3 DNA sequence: TGTGCCAGCAGCTTGGTCCGAGAAAACGCCAACAATGAGCAGTTCTTC. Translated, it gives CASSLVRENANNEQFF. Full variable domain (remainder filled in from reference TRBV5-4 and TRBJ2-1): ETGVTQSPTHLIKTRGQQVTLRCSSQSGHNTVSWYQQALGQGPQFIFQYYREEENGRGNFPPRFSGLQFPNYSSELNVNALELDDSALYLCASSLVRENANNEQFFGPGTRLTVL.

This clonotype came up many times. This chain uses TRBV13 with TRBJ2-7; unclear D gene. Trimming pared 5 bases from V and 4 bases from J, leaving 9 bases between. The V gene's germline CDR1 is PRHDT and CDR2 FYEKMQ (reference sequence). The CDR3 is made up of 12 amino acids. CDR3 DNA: TGTGCCAGCAGCGAAAAACCGTACGAGCAGTACTTC. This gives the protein CASSEKPYEQYF.

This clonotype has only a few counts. CDR3 sequence: CASSATGGRGETQYF. In DNA form, the CDR3 reads TGTGCCAGCAGCGCGACGGGGGGGCGCGGAGAGACCCAGTACTTC. The chain joins TRBV9 to TRBJ2-5; 8 nucleotides align to TRBD2. The CDR3 covers 15 residues. J lost 4 bases, V lost 3 bases, and 8 bases had no gene match. Germline CDR1 and CDR2: SGDLS and YYNGEE.

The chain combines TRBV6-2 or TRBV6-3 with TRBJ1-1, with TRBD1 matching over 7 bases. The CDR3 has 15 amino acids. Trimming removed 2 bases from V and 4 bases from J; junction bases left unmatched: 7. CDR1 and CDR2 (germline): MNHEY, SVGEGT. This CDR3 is CASSYGEGAITEAFF. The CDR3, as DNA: TGTGCCAGCAGTTACGGTGAGGGGGCAATCACTGAAGCTTTCTTT.

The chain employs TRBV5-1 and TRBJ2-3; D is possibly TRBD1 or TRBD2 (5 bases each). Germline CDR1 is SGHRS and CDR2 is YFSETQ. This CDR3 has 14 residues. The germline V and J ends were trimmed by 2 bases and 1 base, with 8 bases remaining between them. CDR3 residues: CASSFGDRTDTQYF. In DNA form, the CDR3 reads TGCGCCAGCAGCTTCGGGGACCGCACAGATACGCAGTATTTT.

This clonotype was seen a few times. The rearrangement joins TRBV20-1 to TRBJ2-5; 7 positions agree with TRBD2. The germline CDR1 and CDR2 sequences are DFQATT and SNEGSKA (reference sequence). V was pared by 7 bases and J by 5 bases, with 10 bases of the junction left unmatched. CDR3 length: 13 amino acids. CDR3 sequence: CSVAERGGETQYF. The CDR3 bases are TGCAGTGTCGCCGAGCGGGGCGGTGAGACCCAGTACTTC.

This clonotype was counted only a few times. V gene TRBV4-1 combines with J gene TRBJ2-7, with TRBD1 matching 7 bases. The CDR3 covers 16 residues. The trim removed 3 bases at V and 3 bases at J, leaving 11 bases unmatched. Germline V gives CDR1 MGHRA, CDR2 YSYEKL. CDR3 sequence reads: CASSHGRRQGIYEQYF. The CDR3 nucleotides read TGCGCCAGCAGCCACGGCAGAAGACAGGGTATCTACGAGCAGTACTTC.